This entry features one T cell receptor beta chain sequence. The data stem from a study of shared clonotypes between healthy human individuals. Trimming pared 5 bases from V and 2 bases from J, leaving 19 bases between. Germline values: CDR1 MNHEY, CDR2 SMNVEV (reference sequence). CDR3 length: 16 residues. Assay used: immunoSEQ multiplex PCR; TCRdb lists only in-frame clones, some missing. This sample has about 800,000 clones, with 90% to 97% found just once. Naive CD8 cells lacked CD45RO, underwent positive selection for CCR7 and left out terminally differentiated effector memory CD45RA+ cells. The sample comprised naive CD8+ T cells sorted from blood. This chain connects TRBV27 to TRBJ2-7; D possibly corresponds to TRBD2 (7 bases). This TCR derives from a man younger than 45 in good health. The CDR3 sequence: CASSPSGGQTTYEQYF. CDR3 bases: TGTGCCAGCAGTCCCTCGGGGGGCCAGACAACCTACGAGCAGTACTTC.